The 8 T cell receptor beta chains below come from one sample, sequenced in a study of T cell responses to AZD1222 COVID-19 vaccine. Profiled with immunoSEQ multiplex PCR; TCRdb holds only in-frame clones, not every one. This table holds around 140,000 clones, roughly nine tenths found once. Specimen: peripheral blood, collected 28 days after the second AZD1222 dose. Every receptor here comes from an adult who received the AZD1222 COVID-19 vaccine.

The sample holds one count of this clone. The CDR3 DNA sequence: TGCGCCAGCAGTCTGGGACAGGGGAGCTCCTACGAGCAGTACGTC. Its translation: CASSLGQGSSYEQYV. The rearrangement links TRBV5-1 to TRBJ2-7; TRBD1 matches at 10 bases. Germline V gives CDR1 SGHRS, CDR2 YFSETQ. The CDR3 has 15 residues. The trim removed 5 bases at V and 0 bases at J, leaving 5 bases unmatched.

The CDR3 DNA reads TGTGCCAGCAGCTTAACGTGGAAAACGGCTCTTACCGGGGAGCTGTTTTTT. It encodes CASSLTWKTALTGELFF. V usage is TRBV7-3 and J usage is TRBJ2-2; D is ambiguous. This CDR3 has 17 amino acids. The germline V gene has CDR1 SGHTA and CDR2 FQGTGA. The V end lost 0 bases, the J end lost 5 bases, and 16 bases lay between the germline ends.

The rearrangement joins TRBV2 to TRBJ1-4; no reliable D call. Per germline, CDR1 SNHLY and CDR2 FYNNEI. The CDR3 is made up of 11 amino acids. V was shortened by 8 bases and J by 6 bases, with 7 bases between the two germline ends. DNA of the CDR3: TGTGCCAGCGTAGCGGATGAAAAACTGTTTTTT. Translating gives CASVADEKLFF.

This chain joins TRBV23-1 and TRBJ1-5, with 7 bases lining up with TRBD1. TRBV23-1 is annotated as an ORF whose role is uncertain. CDR3 length: 16 amino acids. The ends lost 0 bases at V and 0 bases at J; junction bases unmatched: 2. The CDR3 spells CASSQSTGDSNQPQHF. The CDR3 region has the DNA TGCGCCAGCAGTCAATCAACAGGGGATAGCAATCAGCCCCAGCATTTT.

This clone was recorded a few times. The rearrangement links TRBV27 to TRBJ2-1; a weak D match, TRBD2 (6 bases). CDR1 and CDR2 from the germline V gene are MNHEY and SMNVEV (reference sequence). The length of the CDR3 is 15 residues. Trimming pared 6 bases from V and 0 bases from J, leaving 12 bases between. CDR3 amino acids: CASRLERVSYNEQFF. Written as DNA, the CDR3 is TGTGCCAGCAGATTGGAGCGGGTCTCCTACAATGAGCAGTTCTTC.

The chain recombines TRBV5-5 with TRBJ2-7; TRBD1 aligns across 9 bases. The length of the CDR3 is 15 residues. Trimming cost V 3 bases and J 2 bases; bases outside gene matches: 6. Germline V gene sequence: CDR1 SGHKS, CDR2 YYEKEE (reference sequence). In DNA form, the CDR3 reads TGTGCCAGCAGCTACGGGACAGGGCCCACCTACGAGCAGTACTTC. Translation: CASSYGTGPTYEQYF.

The V call is TRBV19, the J call TRBJ1-3, with D uncertain. Germline V CDR1 and CDR2: LNHDA, SQIVND (reference sequence). Trimming cost V 8 bases and J 0 bases, with 17 bases left between them. The CDR3 runs 16 residues. Here the CDR3 reads CASSLLGGGSGNTIYF. DNA for the CDR3: TGTGCCAGTTCTCTCCTAGGAGGAGGCTCTGGAAACACCATATATTTT.

J is TRBJ2-7 and V is TRBV7-9; a possible D gene is TRBD1 (6 bases). The CDR3 runs 17 residues. CDR1 and CDR2 from the germline V gene are SEHNR and FQNEAQ (reference sequence). V lost 4 bases to trimming and J lost 5 bases, with 24 bases between them. The CDR3 loop is CASSSDDPDRYWDEQYV. DNA of the CDR3: TGTGCCAGCAGCTCAGACGATCCCGACAGGTATTGGGACGAGCAGTACGTC.